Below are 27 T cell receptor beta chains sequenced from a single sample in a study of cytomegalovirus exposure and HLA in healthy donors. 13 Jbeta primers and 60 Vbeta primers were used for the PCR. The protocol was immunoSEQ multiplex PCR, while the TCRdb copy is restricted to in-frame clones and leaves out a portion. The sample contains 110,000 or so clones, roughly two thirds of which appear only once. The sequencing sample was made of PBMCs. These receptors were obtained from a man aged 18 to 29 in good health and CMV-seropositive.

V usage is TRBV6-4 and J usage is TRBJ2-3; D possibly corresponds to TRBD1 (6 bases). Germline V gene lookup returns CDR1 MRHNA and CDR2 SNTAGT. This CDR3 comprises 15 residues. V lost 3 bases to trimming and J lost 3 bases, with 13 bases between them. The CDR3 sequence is CASSEGPQGTDTQYF. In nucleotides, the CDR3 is TGTGCCAGCAGTGAGGGGCCCCAGGGGACAGATACGCAGTATTTT.

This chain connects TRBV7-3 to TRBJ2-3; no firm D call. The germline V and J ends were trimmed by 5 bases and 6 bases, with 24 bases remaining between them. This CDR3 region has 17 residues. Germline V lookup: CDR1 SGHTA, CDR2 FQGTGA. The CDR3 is CASSPRSSLAVLDTQYF. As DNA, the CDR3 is TGTGCCAGCAGCCCCCGTTCCTCGTTAGCAGTACTGGATACGCAGTATTTT.

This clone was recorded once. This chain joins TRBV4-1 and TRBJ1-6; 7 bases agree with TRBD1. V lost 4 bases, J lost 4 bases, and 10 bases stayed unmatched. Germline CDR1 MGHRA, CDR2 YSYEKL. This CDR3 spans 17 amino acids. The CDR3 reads CASSPSEGDSYNSPLHF. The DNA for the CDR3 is TGCGCCAGCAGCCCCTCCGAGGGGGACAGTTATAATTCACCCCTCCACTTT.

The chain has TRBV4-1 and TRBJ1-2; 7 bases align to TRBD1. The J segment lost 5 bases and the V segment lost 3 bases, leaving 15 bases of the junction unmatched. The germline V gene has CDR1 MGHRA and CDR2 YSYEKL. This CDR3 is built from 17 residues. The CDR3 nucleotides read TGCGCCAGCAGCCACACAAAGGGGGCAGGGGGTCATTATGGCTACACCTTC. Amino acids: CASSHTKGAGGHYGYTF.

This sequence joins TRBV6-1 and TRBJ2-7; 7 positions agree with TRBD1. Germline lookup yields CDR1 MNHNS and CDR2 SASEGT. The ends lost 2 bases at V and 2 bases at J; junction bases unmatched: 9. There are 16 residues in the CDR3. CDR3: CASSEFSPDRAYEQYV. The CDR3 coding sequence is TGTGCCAGCAGTGAATTCAGCCCCGACAGGGCCTACGAGCAGTACGTC.

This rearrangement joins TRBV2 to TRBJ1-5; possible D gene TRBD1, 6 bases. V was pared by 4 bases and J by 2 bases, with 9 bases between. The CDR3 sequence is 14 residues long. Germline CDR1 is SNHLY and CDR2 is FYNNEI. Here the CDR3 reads CASSVAGGNQPQHF. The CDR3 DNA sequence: TGTGCCAGCAGTGTGGCAGGGGGCAATCAGCCCCAGCATTTT.

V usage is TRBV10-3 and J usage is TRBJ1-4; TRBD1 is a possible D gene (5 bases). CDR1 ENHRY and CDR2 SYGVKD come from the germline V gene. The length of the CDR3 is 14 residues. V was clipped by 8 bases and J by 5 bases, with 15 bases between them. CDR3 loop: CAIGPTDRNEKLFF. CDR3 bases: TGTGCCATCGGCCCGACAGACCGAAATGAAAAACTGTTTTTT.

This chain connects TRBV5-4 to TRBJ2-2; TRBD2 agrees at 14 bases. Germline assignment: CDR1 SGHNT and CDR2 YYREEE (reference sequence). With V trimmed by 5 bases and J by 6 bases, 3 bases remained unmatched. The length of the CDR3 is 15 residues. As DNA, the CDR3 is TGTGCCAGCAGACGACTAGCGGGGGGGCCCGGGGAGCTGTTTTTT. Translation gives CASRRLAGGPGELFF.

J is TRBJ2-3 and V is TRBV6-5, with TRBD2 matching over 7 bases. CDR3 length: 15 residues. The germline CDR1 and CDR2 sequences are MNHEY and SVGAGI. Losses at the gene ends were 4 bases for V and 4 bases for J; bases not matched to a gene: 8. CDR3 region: CASSSTGLSSDTQYF. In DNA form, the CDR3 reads TGTGCCAGCAGTTCAACGGGACTAAGTTCAGATACGCAGTATTTT.

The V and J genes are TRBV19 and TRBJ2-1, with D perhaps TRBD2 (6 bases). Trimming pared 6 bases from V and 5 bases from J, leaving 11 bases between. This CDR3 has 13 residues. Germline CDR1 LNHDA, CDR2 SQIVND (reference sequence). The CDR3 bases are TGTGCCAGTAGGCGTAGCGGAAACAATGAGCAGTTCTTC. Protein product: CASRRSGNNEQFF.

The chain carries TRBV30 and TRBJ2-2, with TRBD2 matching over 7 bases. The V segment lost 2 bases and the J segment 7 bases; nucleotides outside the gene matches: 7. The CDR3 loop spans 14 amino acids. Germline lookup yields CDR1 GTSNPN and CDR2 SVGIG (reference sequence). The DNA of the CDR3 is TGTGCCTGGAGTAGGGGAGGGGCGGGCGGGGAGCTGTTTTTT. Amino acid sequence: CAWSRGGAGGELFF.

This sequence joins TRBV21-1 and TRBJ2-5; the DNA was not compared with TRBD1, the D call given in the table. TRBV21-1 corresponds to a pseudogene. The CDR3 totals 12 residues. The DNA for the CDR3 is TGTGCCAGTACTTTCCCAGGGGAGACCCAGTACTTC. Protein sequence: CASTFPGETQYF.

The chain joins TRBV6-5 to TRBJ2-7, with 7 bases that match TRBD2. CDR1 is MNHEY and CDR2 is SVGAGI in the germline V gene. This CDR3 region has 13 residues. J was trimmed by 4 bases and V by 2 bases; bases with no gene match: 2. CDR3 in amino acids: CASSYGAGYEQYF. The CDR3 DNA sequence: TGTGCCAGCAGTTACGGAGCGGGGTACGAGCAGTACTTC.

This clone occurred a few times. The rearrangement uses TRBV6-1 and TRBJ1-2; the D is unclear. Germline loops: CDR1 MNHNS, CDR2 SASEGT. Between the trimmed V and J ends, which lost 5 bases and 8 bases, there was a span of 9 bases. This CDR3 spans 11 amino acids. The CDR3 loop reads CASSPNSGYTF. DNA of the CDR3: TGTGCCAGCAGTCCGAACAGCGGCTACACCTTC.

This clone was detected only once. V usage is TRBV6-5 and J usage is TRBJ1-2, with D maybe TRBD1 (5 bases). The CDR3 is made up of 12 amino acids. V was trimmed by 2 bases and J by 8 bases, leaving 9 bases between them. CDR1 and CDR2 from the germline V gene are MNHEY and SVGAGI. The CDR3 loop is CASSYQGRGYTF. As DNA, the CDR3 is TGTGCCAGCAGTTACCAGGGTAGGGGCTACACCTTC.

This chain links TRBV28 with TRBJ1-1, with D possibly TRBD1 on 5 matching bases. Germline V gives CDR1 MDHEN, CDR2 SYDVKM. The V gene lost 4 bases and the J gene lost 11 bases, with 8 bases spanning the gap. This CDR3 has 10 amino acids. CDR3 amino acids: CASSSYRAFF. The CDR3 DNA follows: TGTGCCAGCAGTTCGTACAGGGCTTTCTTT.

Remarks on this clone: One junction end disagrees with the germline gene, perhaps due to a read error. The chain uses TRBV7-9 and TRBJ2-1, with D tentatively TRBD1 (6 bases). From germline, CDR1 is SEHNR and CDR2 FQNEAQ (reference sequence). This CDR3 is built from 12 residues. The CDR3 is CSSSLQGNEQFF. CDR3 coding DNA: TGTTCCAGCAGCTTACAGGGAAATGAGCAGTTCTTC.

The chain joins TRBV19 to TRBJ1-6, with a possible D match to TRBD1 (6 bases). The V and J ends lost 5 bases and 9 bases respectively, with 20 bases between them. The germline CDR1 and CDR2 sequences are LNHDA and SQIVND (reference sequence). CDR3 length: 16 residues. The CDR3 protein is CASSPGRTARGSPLHF. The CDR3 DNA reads TGTGCCAGTAGTCCAGGAAGGACAGCTCGCGGTTCACCCCTCCACTTT.

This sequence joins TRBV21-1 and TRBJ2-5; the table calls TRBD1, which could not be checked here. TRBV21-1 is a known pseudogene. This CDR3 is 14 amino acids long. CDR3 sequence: CASSKGCSQETQYF. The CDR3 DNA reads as TGTGCCAGCAGCAAAGGGTGCAGTCAAGAGACCCAGTACTTC.

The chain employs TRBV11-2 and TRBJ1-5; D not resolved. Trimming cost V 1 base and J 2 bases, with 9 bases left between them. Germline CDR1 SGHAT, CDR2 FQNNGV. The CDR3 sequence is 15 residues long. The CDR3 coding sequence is TGTGCCAGCAGCTTAGGGGAGGACCGCAATCAGCCCCAGCATTTT. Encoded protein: CASSLGEDRNQPQHF.

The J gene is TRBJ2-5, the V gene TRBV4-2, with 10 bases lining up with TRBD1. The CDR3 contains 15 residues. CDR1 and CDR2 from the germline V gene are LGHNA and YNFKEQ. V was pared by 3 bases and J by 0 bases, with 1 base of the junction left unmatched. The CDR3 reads CASSHGTGDQETQYF. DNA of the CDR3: TGTGCCAGCAGCCATGGGACAGGGGACCAAGAGACCCAGTACTTC.

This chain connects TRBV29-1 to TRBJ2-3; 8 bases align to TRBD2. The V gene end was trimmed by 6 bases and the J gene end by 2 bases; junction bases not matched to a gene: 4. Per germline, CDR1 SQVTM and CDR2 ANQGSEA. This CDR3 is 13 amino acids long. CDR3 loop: CSVAGGSTDTQYF. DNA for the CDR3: TGCAGCGTGGCGGGGGGTTCCACAGATACGCAGTATTTT.

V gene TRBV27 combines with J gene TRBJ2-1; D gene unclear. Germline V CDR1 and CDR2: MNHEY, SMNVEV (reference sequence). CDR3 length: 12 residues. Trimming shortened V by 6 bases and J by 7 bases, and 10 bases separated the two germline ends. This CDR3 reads CASSPTRNEQFF. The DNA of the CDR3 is TGTGCCAGCAGCCCTACCCGGAATGAGCAGTTCTTC.

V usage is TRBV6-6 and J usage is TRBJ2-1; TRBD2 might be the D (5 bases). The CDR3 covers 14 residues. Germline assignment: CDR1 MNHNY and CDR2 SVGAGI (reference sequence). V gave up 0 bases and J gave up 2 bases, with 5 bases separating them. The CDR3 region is CASSYSGAYNEQFF. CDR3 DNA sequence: TGTGCCAGCAGTTACTCCGGGGCCTACAATGAGCAGTTCTTC.

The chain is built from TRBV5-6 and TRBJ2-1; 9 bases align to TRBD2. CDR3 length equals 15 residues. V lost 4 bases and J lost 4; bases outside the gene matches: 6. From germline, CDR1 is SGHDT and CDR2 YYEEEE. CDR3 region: CASSQTSGVYNEQFF. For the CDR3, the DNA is TGTGCCAGCAGCCAGACTAGCGGAGTATACAATGAGCAGTTCTTC.

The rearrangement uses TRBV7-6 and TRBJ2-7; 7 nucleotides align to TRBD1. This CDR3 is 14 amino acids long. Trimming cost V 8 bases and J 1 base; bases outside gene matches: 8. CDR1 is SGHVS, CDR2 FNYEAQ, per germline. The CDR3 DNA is TGTGCCAGCGGCGGACAGGCCAAATCCTACGAGCAGTACTTC. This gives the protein CASGGQAKSYEQYF. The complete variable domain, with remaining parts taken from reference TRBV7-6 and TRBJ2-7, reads GAGVSQSPRYKVTKRGQDVALRCDPISGHVSLYWYRQALGQGPEFLTYFNYEAQQDKSGLPNDRFSAERPEGSISTLTIQRTEQRDSAMYRCASGGQAKSYEQYFGPGTRLTVT.

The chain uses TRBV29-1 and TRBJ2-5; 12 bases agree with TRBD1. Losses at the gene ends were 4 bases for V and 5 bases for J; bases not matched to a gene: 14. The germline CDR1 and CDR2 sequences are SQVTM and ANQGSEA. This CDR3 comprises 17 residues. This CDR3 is CSVVGSWDRGPEETQYF. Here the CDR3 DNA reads TGCAGCGTTGTCGGATCGTGGGACAGGGGGCCGGAGGAGACCCAGTACTTC.